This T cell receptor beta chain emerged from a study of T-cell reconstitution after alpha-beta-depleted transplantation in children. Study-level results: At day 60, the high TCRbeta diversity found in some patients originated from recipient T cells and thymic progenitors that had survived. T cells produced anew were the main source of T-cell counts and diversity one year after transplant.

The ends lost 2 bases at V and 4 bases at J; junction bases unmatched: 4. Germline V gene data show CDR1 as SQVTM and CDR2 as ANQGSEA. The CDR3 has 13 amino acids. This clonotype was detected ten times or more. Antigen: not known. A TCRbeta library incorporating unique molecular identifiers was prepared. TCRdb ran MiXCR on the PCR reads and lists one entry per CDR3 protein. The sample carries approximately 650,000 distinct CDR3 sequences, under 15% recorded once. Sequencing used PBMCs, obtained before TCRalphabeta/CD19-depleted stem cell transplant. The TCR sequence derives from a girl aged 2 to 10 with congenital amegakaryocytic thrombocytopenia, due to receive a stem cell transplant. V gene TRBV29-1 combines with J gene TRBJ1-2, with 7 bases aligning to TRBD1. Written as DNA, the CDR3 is TGCAGCGTTGAACGAGGGACAGCCTATGGCTACACCTTC. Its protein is CSVERGTAYGYTF.